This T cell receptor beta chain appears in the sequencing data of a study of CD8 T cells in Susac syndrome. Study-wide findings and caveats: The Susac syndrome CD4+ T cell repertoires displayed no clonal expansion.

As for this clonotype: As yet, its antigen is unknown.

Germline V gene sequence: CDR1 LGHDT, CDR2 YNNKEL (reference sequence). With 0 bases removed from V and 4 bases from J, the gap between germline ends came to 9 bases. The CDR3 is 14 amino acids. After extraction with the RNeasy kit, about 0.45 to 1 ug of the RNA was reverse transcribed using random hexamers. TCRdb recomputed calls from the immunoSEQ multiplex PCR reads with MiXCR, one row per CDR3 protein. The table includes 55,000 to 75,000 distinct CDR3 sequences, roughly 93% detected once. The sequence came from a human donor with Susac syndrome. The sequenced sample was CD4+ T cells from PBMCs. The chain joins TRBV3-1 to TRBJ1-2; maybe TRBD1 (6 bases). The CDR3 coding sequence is TGTGCCAGCAGCCAAGATGGGGGCGGCTATGGCTACACCTTC. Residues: CASSQDGGGYGYTF. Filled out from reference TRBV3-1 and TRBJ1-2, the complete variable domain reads DTAVSQTPKYLVTQMGNDKSIKCEQNLGHDTMYWYKQDSKKFLKIMFSYNNKELIINETVPNRFSPKSPDKAHLNLHINSLELGDSAVYFCASSQDGGGYGYTFGSGTRLTVV.